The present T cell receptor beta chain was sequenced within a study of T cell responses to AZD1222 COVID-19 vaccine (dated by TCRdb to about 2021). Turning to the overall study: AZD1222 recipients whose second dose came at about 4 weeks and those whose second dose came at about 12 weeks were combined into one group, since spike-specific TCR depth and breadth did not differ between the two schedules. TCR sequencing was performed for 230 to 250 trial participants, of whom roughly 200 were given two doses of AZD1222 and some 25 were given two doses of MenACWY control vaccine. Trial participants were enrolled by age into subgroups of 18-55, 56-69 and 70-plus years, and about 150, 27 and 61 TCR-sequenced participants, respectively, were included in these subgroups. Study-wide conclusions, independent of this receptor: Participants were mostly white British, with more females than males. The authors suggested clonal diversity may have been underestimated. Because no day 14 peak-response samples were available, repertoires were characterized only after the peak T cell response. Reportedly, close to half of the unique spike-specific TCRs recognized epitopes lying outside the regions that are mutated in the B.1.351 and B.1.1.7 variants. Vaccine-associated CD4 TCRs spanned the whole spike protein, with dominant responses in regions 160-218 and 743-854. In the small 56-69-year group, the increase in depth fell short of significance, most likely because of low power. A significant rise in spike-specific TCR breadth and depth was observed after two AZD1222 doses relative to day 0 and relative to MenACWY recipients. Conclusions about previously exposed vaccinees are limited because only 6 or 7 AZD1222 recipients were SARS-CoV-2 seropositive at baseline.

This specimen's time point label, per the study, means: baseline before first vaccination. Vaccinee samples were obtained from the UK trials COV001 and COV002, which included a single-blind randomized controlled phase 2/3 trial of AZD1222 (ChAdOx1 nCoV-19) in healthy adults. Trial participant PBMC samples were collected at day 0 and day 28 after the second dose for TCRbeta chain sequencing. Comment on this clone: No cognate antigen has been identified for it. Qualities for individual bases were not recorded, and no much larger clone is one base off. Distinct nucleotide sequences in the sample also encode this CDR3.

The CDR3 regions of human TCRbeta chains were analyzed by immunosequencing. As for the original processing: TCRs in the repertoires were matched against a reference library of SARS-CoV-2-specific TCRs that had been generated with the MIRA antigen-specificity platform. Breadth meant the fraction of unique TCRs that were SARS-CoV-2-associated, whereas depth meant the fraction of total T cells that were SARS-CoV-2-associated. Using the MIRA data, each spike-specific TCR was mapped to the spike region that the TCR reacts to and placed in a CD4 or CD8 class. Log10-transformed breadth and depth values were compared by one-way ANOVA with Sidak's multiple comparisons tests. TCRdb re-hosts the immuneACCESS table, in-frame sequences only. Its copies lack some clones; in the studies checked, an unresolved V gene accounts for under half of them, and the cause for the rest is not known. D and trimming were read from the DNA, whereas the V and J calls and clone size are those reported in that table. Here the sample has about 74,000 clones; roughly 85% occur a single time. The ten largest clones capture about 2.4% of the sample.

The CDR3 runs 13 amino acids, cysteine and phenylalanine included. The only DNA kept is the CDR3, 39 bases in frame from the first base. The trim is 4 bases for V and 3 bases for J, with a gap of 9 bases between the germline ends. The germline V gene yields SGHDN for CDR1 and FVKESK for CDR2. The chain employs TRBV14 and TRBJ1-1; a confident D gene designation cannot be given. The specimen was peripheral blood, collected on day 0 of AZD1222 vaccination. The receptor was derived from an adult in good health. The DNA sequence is TGTGCCAGCAGCCGGGAGGAGCACACTGAAGCTTTCTTT. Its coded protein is CASSREEHTEAFF.